The 31 T cell receptor beta chains in this list originate from one sample, sequenced in a study of blood T cell repertoires in COVID-19. Assay used: immunoSEQ multiplex PCR; TCRdb lists only in-frame clones, some missing. This table holds hundreds of thousands of clones, approximately 85% found once. Sequenced sample: peripheral blood. The receptors come from a human donor in a cohort sampled during active COVID-19.

In nucleotides, the CDR3 is TGTGCCAGCAGTTCAACAGGGGGGTACGAGCAGTACTTC. Translation: CASSSTGGYEQYF. The chain joins TRBV6-5 to TRBJ2-7; 8 bases fit TRBD1. This CDR3 is built from 13 residues. The germline V gene encodes CDR1 MNHEY and CDR2 SVGAGI. With V trimmed by 4 bases and J by 4 bases, 3 bases remained unmatched.

The CDR3 nucleotides read TGCGCCAGCAGCTTAGCGAACTCTGGGGCCAACGTCCTGACTTTC. The encoded protein is CASSLANSGANVLTF. The chain joins TRBV5-1 to TRBJ2-6; D unresolved. CDR1 SGHRS and CDR2 YFSETQ come from the germline V gene. The CDR3 is made up of 15 amino acids. V lost 2 bases to trimming and J lost 0 bases, with 6 bases between them.

The chain links TRBV9 to TRBJ1-6; 9 bases map to TRBD1. The CDR3 loop spans 16 amino acids. With 0 bases clipped from V and 10 bases from J, the junction kept 8 bases outside the gene matches. Germline CDR1 and CDR2: SGDLS and YYNGEE. Here the CDR3 reads CASSVGGVTGGSPLHF. CDR3 sequence (DNA): TGTGCCAGCAGCGTAGGAGGCGTGACAGGGGGGTCACCCCTCCACTTT.

The chain carries TRBV5-6 and TRBJ1-6; D perhaps matches TRBD1 (5 bases). Germline V gene sequence: CDR1 SGHDT, CDR2 YYEEEE. The CDR3 contains 18 residues. Trimming left V 4 bases short and J 0 bases short, with 17 bases between. The CDR3 region is CASSRGLLGGSYNSPLHF. CDR3 nucleotide sequence: TGTGCCAGCAGCAGGGGCCTCCTGGGGGGCTCCTATAATTCACCCCTCCACTTT.

This clone turned up a few times. The gene calls are TRBV24-1 and TRBJ1-5; D call uncertain. Per germline, CDR1 KGHDR and CDR2 SFDVKD. With 3 bases removed from V and 4 bases from J, the gap between germline ends came to 15 bases. The CDR3 consists of 16 residues. The CDR3 coding sequence is TGTGCCACCAGTGATCCCCGGGGTGGTGGGAATCAGCCCCAGCATTTT. It encodes CATSDPRGGGNQPQHF.

V and J are TRBV20-1 and TRBJ1-1; the match to TRBD1 covers 7 bases. The CDR3 has 13 residues. The germline gives CDR1 DFQATT, CDR2 SNEGSKA (reference sequence). With V trimmed by 5 bases and J by 2 bases, 5 bases remained unmatched. This CDR3 reads CSARGQENTEAFF. The CDR3 region has the DNA TGCAGTGCTCGTGGACAGGAAAACACTGAAGCTTTCTTT.

The rearrangement links TRBV5-4 to TRBJ2-3, with TRBD2 matching 13 bases. The junction had 5 bases not matched to a gene; V was cut back by 1 base and J by 6 bases. CDR1 is SGHNT and CDR2 is YYREEE in the germline V gene (reference sequence). The CDR3 covers 16 residues. The CDR3 spells CASSLRGLAGPDTQYF. The CDR3 DNA reads as TGTGCCAGCAGCTTGCGGGGACTAGCGGGACCCGATACGCAGTATTTT.

CDR3 region: CASSQVQRGLGPEQYF. CDR3 nucleotide sequence: TGCGCCAGCAGCCAAGTTCAACGGGGTCTCGGTCCCGAGCAGTACTTC. The J gene is TRBJ2-7, the V gene TRBV4-1, with D maybe TRBD2 (5 bases). The length of the CDR3 is 16 residues. CDR1 and CDR2 (germline): MGHRA, YSYEKL. The V end lost 1 base, the J end lost 6 bases, and 19 bases lay between the germline ends.

V and J are TRBV3-1 (or the pseudogene TRBV3-2) and TRBJ2-1; TRBD2 matches at 7 bases. The trim removed 4 bases at V and 7 bases at J, leaving 4 bases unmatched. The CDR3 is made up of 13 amino acids. In germline, CDR1 is LGHDT, CDR2 YNNKEL (reference sequence). DNA for the CDR3: TGTGCCAGCAGCCTTCGGACTAGGAATGAGCAGTTCTTC. It encodes CASSLRTRNEQFF.

CDR3 DNA sequence: TGTGCCAGCAGCCCCGCTGACGGGGGATATCAGCCCCAGCATTTT. Translation gives CASSPADGGYQPQHF. This chain links TRBV7-2 with TRBJ1-5, with D maybe TRBD1 (5 bases). Trimming took 5 bases from V and 5 from J, leaving 16 bases between them. Germline V gives CDR1 SGHTA, CDR2 FQGNSA. This CDR3 region has 15 residues.

The chain is built from TRBV6-5 and TRBJ1-5; D unresolved. The CDR3 runs to 15 residues. V was cut by 5 bases and J by 0 bases, with 11 bases left in between. Per the germline V gene, CDR1 is MNHEY and CDR2 is SVGAGI. The CDR3 here is CASSPTEDSNQPQHF. The CDR3 DNA follows: TGTGCCAGCAGTCCGACTGAAGATAGCAATCAGCCCCAGCATTTT.

V usage is TRBV9 and J usage is TRBJ2-1; maybe TRBD1 (5 bases). V dropped 1 base and J dropped 7 bases, with 15 bases sitting between them. There are 15 residues in the CDR3. The germline V gene has CDR1 SGDLS and CDR2 YYNGEE. The CDR3 spells CASSVSRAPGNEQFF. The CDR3 nucleotides are TGTGCCAGCAGCGTAAGCAGGGCCCCAGGGAATGAGCAGTTCTTC.

The chain has TRBV27 and TRBJ1-1; tentatively, D is TRBD1 (5 bases). Looked up from germline, CDR1 is MNHEY and CDR2 is SMNVEV (reference sequence). This CDR3 spans 16 amino acids. The germline V and J ends were trimmed by 9 bases and 0 bases, with 20 bases remaining between them. CDR3 DNA sequence: TGTGCCAGGCGGCTCCGGTCGGGACTCATGAACACTGAAGCTTTCTTT. Translated: CARRLRSGLMNTEAFF.

The genes are TRBV4-1 and TRBJ2-4, with 8 positions matching TRBD1. The junction had 7 bases not matched to a gene; V was cut back by 3 bases and J by 3 bases. The CDR3 has 16 amino acids. Looked up from germline, CDR1 is MGHRA and CDR2 is YSYEKL. CDR3 DNA sequence: TGCGCCAGCAGCCACCTCTACAGGGGGAGCAAAAACATTCAGTACTTC. Its protein product is CASSHLYRGSKNIQYF.

The chain carries TRBV6-4 and TRBJ2-7, with 8 bases lining up with TRBD1. V shed 10 bases, J shed 3 bases, and the junction held 11 bases outside the gene matches. From germline, CDR1 is MRHNA and CDR2 SNTAGT. The CDR3 has 14 amino acids. In DNA, the CDR3 is TGTGCCAACCCCAGGGGGCCGAGCGACTACGAGCAGTACTTC. Translation gives CANPRGPSDYEQYF.

The chain couples TRBV9 to TRBJ1-2, with 7 nucleotides matching TRBD1. The V gene end was trimmed by 1 base and the J gene end by 6 bases; junction bases not matched to a gene: 3. CDR3 length equals 13 residues. Germline V gene sequence: CDR1 SGDLS, CDR2 YYNGEE. CDR3 bases: TGTGCCAGCAGCGTAACAGGGGTAGATGGCTACACCTTC. Amino acids: CASSVTGVDGYTF.

This chain connects TRBV30 to TRBJ1-4; a weak D match, TRBD1 (5 bases). Germline V gene sequence: CDR1 GTSNPN, CDR2 SVGIG (reference sequence). CDR3 length: 13 amino acids. V lost 3 bases to trimming and J lost 4 bases, with 9 bases between them. DNA for the CDR3: TGTGCCTGGAGCAGACAGATTAATGAAAAACTGTTTTTT. Translating it yields CAWSRQINEKLFF.

The rearrangement uses TRBV19 and TRBJ1-3; 10 bases map to TRBD1. The CDR3 is 14 residues long. V lost 8 bases, J lost 3 bases, and 4 bases stayed unmatched. CDR1 and CDR2 (germline): LNHDA, SQIVND (reference sequence). The CDR3 DNA reads TGTGCCAGTCACGACAGGGGGCTTGGAAACACCATATATTTT. This codes for CASHDRGLGNTIYF.

The gene calls are TRBV11-2 and TRBJ2-2; no clear D. The germline V and J ends were trimmed by 5 bases and 0 bases, with 7 bases remaining between them. This CDR3 comprises 14 residues. Germline lookup yields CDR1 SGHAT and CDR2 FQNNGV. This chain's CDR3 is CASSLNSNTGELFF. Here the CDR3 DNA reads TGTGCCAGCAGCCTAAACTCGAACACCGGGGAGCTGTTTTTT.

The V gene is TRBV14, the J gene TRBJ2-7, with D possibly matching TRBD1 (6 bases). Germline values: CDR1 SGHDN, CDR2 FVKESK. The CDR3 contains 14 residues. V lost 1 base, J lost 2 bases, and 9 bases lay in between. CDR3 bases: TGTGCCAGCAGCCAAGGGACAGTCCCCTACGAGCAGTACTTC. Encoded protein: CASSQGTVPYEQYF.

The rearrangement joins TRBV6-5 to TRBJ1-1, with TRBD1 matching 7 bases. Germline V gene lookup returns CDR1 MNHEY and CDR2 SVGAGI. The V and J ends lost 7 bases and 9 bases, in that order; junction bases with no gene match: 8. The CDR3 covers 12 residues. Written as DNA, the CDR3 is TGTGCCAGCATCATTAGGGACAGACAAGCTTTCTTT. Translated, it gives CASIIRDRQAFF.

The table lists this clone with many counts. This CDR3 is also generated by other DNA sequences in the sample. The rearrangement uses TRBV5-4 and TRBJ1-2, with 8 bases fitting TRBD1. The CDR3 runs to 12 residues. The germline CDR1 and CDR2 sequences are SGHNT and YYREEE (reference sequence). After removal of 0 bases from V and 9 bases from J, the junction contained 1 base not matched to a gene. Here the CDR3 DNA reads TGTGCCAGCAGCTTGGGACAGGGGAGCTACACCTTC. It specifies CASSLGQGSYTF.

The V and J genes are TRBV12-3 or TRBV12-4 and TRBJ1-2; 7 nucleotides line up with TRBD1. The CDR3 consists of 13 residues. V trimming: 4 bases; J trimming: 6 bases; junction bases outside the gene matches: 5. The CDR3 DNA reads as TGTGCCAGCAGTTCGGAACAGGGGCATGGCTACACCTTC. Encoded protein: CASSSEQGHGYTF.

This clone was found once. V and J are TRBV18 and TRBJ2-3, with D uncertain. Trimming shortened V by 0 bases and J by 2 bases, and 9 bases separated the two germline ends. The CDR3 covers 15 residues. CDR1 and CDR2 (germline): KGHSH, LQKENI. The CDR3 DNA sequence: TGTGCCAGCTCACCACCTCGCACTTACACAGATACGCAGTATTTT. Its protein is CASSPPRTYTDTQYF.

This clone has a single count. The chain combines TRBV30 with TRBJ1-1; TRBD1 agrees at 8 bases. The ends lost 5 bases at V and 2 bases at J; junction bases unmatched: 4. The CDR3 spans 13 residues. CDR1 GTSNPN and CDR2 SVGIG come from the germline V gene (reference sequence). CDR3 DNA sequence: TGTGCCTGGGAACAGGGGGTAAACACTGAAGCTTTCTTT. Amino acids: CAWEQGVNTEAFF.

The V call is TRBV18, the J call TRBJ1-6; 7 bases align to TRBD1. This CDR3 has 16 amino acids. Trimming cost V 2 bases and J 4 bases; bases outside gene matches: 5. The germline V gene has CDR1 KGHSH and CDR2 LQKENI. CDR3 amino acids: CASSPTSTGYNSPLHF. In nucleotides, the CDR3 is TGTGCCAGCTCACCAACCTCGACAGGGTATAATTCACCCCTCCACTTT.

The chain joins TRBV4-2 to TRBJ2-1; 8 positions match TRBD2. The CDR3 sequence is 14 residues long. CDR1 and CDR2 (germline): LGHNA, YNFKEQ. Trimming cost V 0 bases and J 9 bases; bases outside gene matches: 4. In nucleotides, the CDR3 is TGTGCCAGCAGCCAAGATCTGGGGACTAGTGAGCAGTTCTTC. This gives the protein CASSQDLGTSEQFF.

The rearrangement uses TRBV12-3 or TRBV12-4 and TRBJ2-3; D perhaps matches TRBD2 (5 bases). Trimming removed 2 bases at V and 14 bases at J, with 14 bases between. The CDR3 is 12 amino acids. The CDR3 loop is CASSLTPFAGYF. The CDR3 region has the DNA TGTGCCAGCAGTTTAACACCCTTCGCGGGGTATTTT.

V and J are TRBV5-4 and TRBJ2-1, with TRBD1 identical over 8 bases. The trim removed 0 bases at V and 3 bases at J, leaving 2 bases unmatched. Germline CDR1 and CDR2: SGHNT and YYREEE (reference sequence). The CDR3 has 15 amino acids. This CDR3 is CASSLAGQVYNEQFF. The CDR3 DNA is TGTGCCAGCAGCTTGGCGGGACAGGTCTACAATGAGCAGTTCTTC.

This clone came up a few times. The chain couples TRBV10-2 to TRBJ2-2, with a weak D call TRBD1 (5 bases). Germline values: CDR1 WSHSY, CDR2 SAAADI. V dropped 10 bases and J dropped 3 bases, with 12 bases sitting between them. The CDR3 loop spans 13 amino acids. CDR3 region: CANADTYTGELFF. The CDR3 DNA reads as TGCGCCAACGCGGACACCTACACCGGGGAGCTGTTTTTT.

CDR3 region: CASSLRGEAFF. CDR3 in DNA: TGTGCCAGCAGCTTAAGGGGGGAAGCTTTCTTT. The rearrangement links TRBV7-2 to TRBJ1-1, with D possibly TRBD1 on 6 matching bases. Trimming took off 2 bases at V and 8 bases at J, with 6 bases between the two ends. The germline gives CDR1 SGHTA, CDR2 FQGNSA. The CDR3 has 11 amino acids.